The 27 T cell receptor beta chains in this list originate from one sample, sequenced in a study of T cells in Graves' hyperthyroidism and ophthalmopathy. TCR beta CDR3 region amplification was performed from RNA transcripts. HTBI primers drove first-round RT-PCR of the TCR CDR3. TCRdb recomputed calls from the multiplex PCR reads with MiXCR, one row per CDR3 protein. There are approximately 300,000 distinct CDR3 sequences in the sample; 15% to 20% occur only once, and over 45% lies in the top ten. The sequenced sample was blood. These TCRs come from a woman aged 60-70 years with Graves' ophthalmopathy.

This clonotype was found many times. The gene calls are TRBV11-2 and TRBJ1-2, with D unclear. V was trimmed by 5 bases and J by 5 bases, leaving 12 bases between them. From germline, CDR1 is SGHAT and CDR2 FQNNGV. There are 13 residues in the CDR3. CDR3 DNA: TGTGCCAGCAGCCTACCGGGGTCATATGGCTACACCTTC. This gives the protein CASSLPGSYGYTF. Variable domain in full (rest from reference TRBV11-2 and TRBJ1-2): EAGVAQSPRYKIIEKRQSVAFWCNPISGHATLYWYQQILGQGPKLLIQFQNNGVVDDSQLPKDRFSAERLKGVDSTLKIQPAKLEDSAVYLCASSLPGSYGYTFGSGTRLTVV.

The sample holds many counts of this clonotype. The chain recombines TRBV12-3 or TRBV12-4 with TRBJ2-7; 8 bases are shared with TRBD1. CDR3 length equals 16 residues. V lost 5 bases to trimming and J lost 3 bases; unmatched junction nucleotides: 12. CDR3 region: CASSRADRGWDYEQYF. CDR3 in DNA: TGTGCCAGCAGTCGAGCCGACAGGGGTTGGGACTACGAGCAGTACTTC.

This clonotype was counted ten times or more. V usage is TRBV5-1 and J usage is TRBJ1-4, with 8 bases lining up with TRBD1. Germline CDR1 reads SGHRS; CDR2 reads YFSETQ. The CDR3 contains 16 residues. Trimming at V came to 4 bases and at J to 7 bases, leaving 12 bases not matched to a gene. CDR3: CASSEGQDVPLEKLFF. CDR3 coding DNA: TGCGCCAGCAGCGAGGGACAGGACGTACCCCTTGAAAAACTGTTTTTT.

This clonotype was counted only a few times. The chain recombines TRBV9 with TRBJ1-3, with 7 bases fitting TRBD1. The CDR3 length is 16 residues. Germline values: CDR1 SGDLS, CDR2 YYNGEE. J lost 6 bases, V lost 3 bases, and 12 bases had no gene match. CDR3: CASSATSGDSTNTIYF. The CDR3 DNA reads TGTGCCAGCAGCGCGACGTCCGGGGACAGCACAAACACCATATATTTT.

This clonotype was found many times. V usage is TRBV11-2 and J usage is TRBJ2-5; 11 positions agree with TRBD2. The V gene end was trimmed by 2 bases and the J gene end by 5 bases; junction bases not matched to a gene: 16. Germline-derived CDR1 and CDR2 are SGHAT and FQNNGV. The CDR3 extends over 19 amino acids. CDR3 amino acids: CASSLISPVRLAGGETQYF. CDR3 in DNA: TGTGCCAGCAGCTTAATATCTCCTGTTCGGCTAGCGGGAGGTGAGACCCAGTACTTC.

This clonotype has at least ten counts. The rearrangement uses TRBV7-2 and TRBJ2-3; TRBD2 agrees at 8 bases. The germline CDR1 and CDR2 sequences are SGHTA and FQGNSA. The CDR3 length is 17 residues. The J segment lost 6 bases and the V segment lost 4 bases, leaving 15 bases of the junction unmatched. The CDR3 coding sequence is TGTGCCAGCAGCTCCCGGAGCAGCGGGGGTCGAATGGATACGCAGTATTTT. Translating it yields CASSSRSSGGRMDTQYF.

This clonotype was recorded many times. The chain links TRBV7-2 to TRBJ2-7; possibly TRBD2 for D (5 bases). Germline CDR1 SGHTA, CDR2 FQGNSA. The CDR3 covers 15 residues. Trimming stripped 5 bases from V and 4 bases from J, with 18 bases between. The CDR3 DNA follows: TGTGCCAGCAGCCCACATGGAGGAGGTTGGTACGAGCAGTACTTC. It yields the protein CASSPHGGGWYEQYF.

This clonotype occurred many times. Mismatch with germline at one junction end may stem from a read error. J is TRBJ1-1 and V is TRBV6-5, with 9 bases fitting TRBD1. This CDR3 region has 13 residues. CDR1 and CDR2 (germline): MNHEY, SVGAGI. CDR3: CASRYYGQGEAFF. The CDR3 region has the DNA TGTGCCAGCAGATACTACGGACAGGGGGAAGCTTTCTTT.

This clonotype was picked up a small number of times. This chain links TRBV7-2 with TRBJ1-3, with D uncertain. The CDR3 is 12 residues long. Germline lookup yields CDR1 SGHTA and CDR2 FQGNSA. Trimming removed 5 bases from V and 1 base from J, with 3 bases in between. The CDR3 protein is CASSHSGNTIYF. Written as DNA, the CDR3 is TGTGCCAGCAGCCATTCTGGAAACACCATATATTTT. The variable domain in full, with the rest retrieved from reference TRBV7-2 and TRBJ1-3, is GAGVSQSPSNKVTEKGKDVELRCDPISGHTALYWYRQSLGQGLEFLIYFQGNSAPDKSGLPSDRFSAERTGGSVSTLTIQRTQQEDSAVYLCASSHSGNTIYFGEGSWLTVV.

The CDR3 spells CATSGQGARTQYF. DNA for the CDR3: TGTGCCACCTCCGGACAGGGGGCACGGACCCAGTACTTC. J is TRBJ2-5 and V is TRBV19, with 11 positions matching TRBD1. This CDR3 region has 13 residues. J was trimmed by 7 bases and V by 10 bases; bases with no gene match: 8. Germline V gives CDR1 LNHDA, CDR2 SQIVND (reference sequence).

V gene TRBV19 combines with J gene TRBJ2-1; tentative D call: TRBD2 (5 bases). Trimming pared 6 bases from V and 12 bases from J, leaving 12 bases between. This CDR3 has 11 amino acids. Germline values: CDR1 LNHDA, CDR2 SQIVND (reference sequence). CDR3 loop: CASSNFAGQFF. CDR3 sequence (DNA): TGTGCCAGTAGCAATTTCGCGGGGCAGTTCTTC.

This clonotype was found many times. The chain recombines TRBV28 with TRBJ1-3; perhaps TRBD1 as D (5 bases). Germline CDR1 MDHEN, CDR2 SYDVKM. The CDR3 length is 15 residues. Trimming cost V 5 bases and J 0 bases, with 11 bases left between them. CDR3 sequence reads: CASSGGVISGNTIYF. The CDR3 DNA follows: TGTGCCAGCAGTGGAGGGGTCATCTCTGGAAACACCATATATTTT.

This clonotype was detected ten times or more. The chain joins TRBV29-1 to TRBJ1-2; the match to TRBD1 covers 9 bases. This CDR3 spans 14 amino acids. Trimming took 0 bases from V and 7 from J; bases not matched to a gene: 6. CDR1 is SQVTM, CDR2 ANQGSEA, per germline. CDR3 DNA sequence: TGCAGCGTTGAAGATTTAGGGACAGGGAGTGGCTACACCTTC. Protein product: CSVEDLGTGSGYTF.

In this sample, this clonotype turned up many times. This rearrangement joins TRBV20-1 to TRBJ2-7; 10 bases agree with TRBD1. The V and J ends lost 6 bases and 3 bases, in that order; junction bases with no gene match: 5. The CDR3 has 13 residues. Germline V gene lookup returns CDR1 DFQATT and CDR2 SNEGSKA (reference sequence). This CDR3 reads CSASGTGDYEQYF. The CDR3 DNA reads as TGCAGTGCATCAGGGACAGGGGACTACGAGCAGTACTTC.

The table lists this clonotype with many counts. The chain links TRBV12-3 or TRBV12-4 to TRBJ2-2; D perhaps matches TRBD2 (6 bases). V was clipped by 5 bases and J by 2 bases, with 15 bases between them. The CDR3 is 16 residues long. DNA for the CDR3: TGTGCCAGCAGTCAACGTGGGGGGTCCAACACCGGGGAGCTGTTTTTT. This translates into CASSQRGGSNTGELFF.

CDR3 sequence: CASSLAQRTEAFF. Written as DNA, the CDR3 is TGTGCCAGCAGCTTAGCGCAGAGAACTGAAGCTTTCTTT. The genes are TRBV7-2 and TRBJ1-1; D uncertain. With 0 bases removed from V and 5 bases from J, the gap between germline ends came to 7 bases. The CDR3 totals 13 residues. In germline, CDR1 is SGHTA, CDR2 FQGNSA.

This clonotype has a count of ten or more. The chain couples TRBV2 to TRBJ2-1, with 10 bases lining up with TRBD2. Trimming removed 2 bases from V and 2 bases from J; junction bases left unmatched: 15. The germline gives CDR1 SNHLY, CDR2 FYNNEI. CDR3 length: 20 residues. CDR3 coding DNA: TGTGCCAGCAGTGAACGGCCAGGGGGGAGGCTAGCGGGAGCCTACAATGAGCAGTTCTTC. It specifies CASSERPGGRLAGAYNEQFF.

The CDR3 bases are TGCAGTGCTAGTCCACGGGGGGGAGAGGGCGGCACAGATACGCAGTATTTT. Translation gives CSASPRGGEGGTDTQYF. The rearrangement uses TRBV20-1 and TRBJ2-3; 8 bases are shared with TRBD2. CDR3 length: 17 residues. The V segment lost 3 bases and the J segment 1 base; nucleotides outside the gene matches: 12. From germline, CDR1 is DFQATT and CDR2 SNEGSKA (reference sequence).

This clonotype was recorded a few times. The J gene is TRBJ1-5, the V gene TRBV6-1, with D tentatively TRBD1 (6 bases). The V gene's germline CDR1 is MNHNS and CDR2 SASEGT. The CDR3 consists of 14 residues. V lost 5 bases and J lost 5, with 13 bases in between. The CDR3 DNA reads TGTGCCAGCAGTCGAACAGGGCTGGATCAGCCCCAGCATTTT. Translating gives CASSRTGLDQPQHF.

This clonotype was recorded at least ten times. The CDR3 DNA reads as TGTGCCAGCAGCCAAGAAGCCACCCAAGAGACCCAGTACTTC. This gives the protein CASSQEATQETQYF. This rearrangement joins TRBV4-2 to TRBJ2-5; D unclear. V dropped 0 bases and J dropped 1 base, with 6 bases sitting between them. The CDR3 is made up of 14 amino acids. The V gene's germline CDR1 is LGHNA and CDR2 YNFKEQ.

This clonotype was seen repeatedly, ten times or more. The chain recombines TRBV27 with TRBJ2-5, with 11 bases aligning to TRBD2. The CDR3 is 17 residues long. V lost 5 bases, J lost 5 bases, and 13 bases stayed unmatched. The germline V gene has CDR1 MNHEY and CDR2 SMNVEV (reference sequence). The CDR3 here is CASSPRTSGPSRETQYF. The DNA for the CDR3 is TGTGCCAGCAGTCCACGGACTAGCGGGCCCTCCAGGGAGACCCAGTACTTC.

This clonotype was seen ten or more times. This chain uses TRBV5-1 with TRBJ2-3; 9 bases agree with TRBD2. CDR1 is SGHRS, CDR2 YFSETQ, per germline. This CDR3 contains 14 residues. The J segment lost 5 bases and the V segment lost 4 bases, leaving 5 bases of the junction unmatched. The CDR3 here is CASSRIAGEDTQYF. CDR3 bases: TGCGCCAGCAGCAGAATAGCGGGAGAAGATACGCAGTATTTT. The full variable domain, rest sourced from reference TRBV5-1 and TRBJ2-3, is KAGVTQTPRYLIKTRGQQVTLSCSPISGHRSVSWYQQTPGQGLQFLFEYFSETQRNKGNFPGRFSGRQFSNSRSEMNVSTLELGDSALYLCASSRIAGEDTQYFGPGTRLTVL.

There are many counts of this clonotype. The chain employs TRBV20-1 and TRBJ2-1; D not resolved. V was pared by 0 bases and J by 5 bases, with 20 bases between. Germline lookup yields CDR1 DFQATT and CDR2 SNEGSKA (reference sequence). There are 17 residues in the CDR3. CDR3 sequence: CSARDSTGRFLNNEQFF. Written as DNA, the CDR3 is TGCAGTGCTAGAGATTCCACTGGTCGCTTCTTGAACAATGAGCAGTTCTTC.

The CDR3 reads CASSVAAAGGLNEQFF. In DNA, the CDR3 is TGTGCCAGCAGCGTAGCTGCAGCAGGGGGCTTGAATGAGCAGTTCTTC. This sequence joins TRBV9 and TRBJ2-1; the match to TRBD1 covers 8 bases. The V gene end was trimmed by 0 bases and the J gene end by 7 bases; junction bases not matched to a gene: 9. Germline V gene lookup returns CDR1 SGDLS and CDR2 YYNGEE. The CDR3 is 16 amino acids.

This clonotype was seen at least ten times. The chain recombines TRBV7-2 with TRBJ1-1; a weak D match, TRBD1 (5 bases). Trimming cost V 6 bases and J 4 bases, with 24 bases left between them. The V gene's germline CDR1 is SGHTA and CDR2 FQGNSA. The CDR3 has 17 residues. The chain's CDR3 is CASRIVGTPGLGTEAFF. CDR3 in DNA: TGTGCCAGCAGGATTGTGGGGACCCCTGGGTTGGGCACTGAAGCTTTCTTT.

This clonotype has ten or more counts. The rearrangement uses TRBV10-3 and TRBJ2-5; tentatively, D is TRBD1 (8 bases). The germline V gene has CDR1 ENHRY and CDR2 SYGVKD. The CDR3 is 16 residues long. The V end was cut by 6 bases, the J end by 5 bases, with 22 bases between. As DNA, the CDR3 is TGTGCCATCAGCCAAACTGGACAGGGAGGGTGGGAGACCCAGTACTTC. Translating gives CAISQTGQGGWETQYF.

The chain couples TRBV20-1 to TRBJ1-2; D gene ambiguous. The V end lost 7 bases, the J end lost 4 bases, and 19 bases lay between the germline ends. The germline CDR1 and CDR2 sequences are DFQATT and SNEGSKA (reference sequence). This CDR3 spans 14 amino acids. CDR3 nucleotide sequence: TGCAGTGTTCGAGACGACATAGCTAGCTATGGCTACACCTTC. Residues: CSVRDDIASYGYTF.